This T cell receptor beta chain came from a study of blood T cell repertoires in COVID-19. Overall study: Researchers got acute and convalescent COVID-19 samples from the United States, Italy and Spain.

Germline CDR1 reads SGHRS; CDR2 reads YFSETQ. The V gene end was trimmed by 4 bases and the J gene end by 5 bases; junction bases not matched to a gene: 4. CDR3 length: 13 amino acids. In the authors' workflow: Scientists estimated how many nucleated cells there were by amplifying reference gene primers. Some clones are missing from TCRdb's copy, which holds only in-frame ones; the method was immunoSEQ multiplex PCR. D and trimming come from the DNA, and the V and J calls and clone size come from that table. In the table there are a few hundred thousand clones, about 80% of which are singletons. Enrollees, about 18 to 95 years old, lived in 20 to 25 US areas.

Material for sequencing was PBMCs or T cells enriched from blood (not recorded which). The chain is built from TRBV5-1 and TRBJ1-1, with 8 positions matching TRBD1. This clonotype was sampled from a man between 25 and 39 years old with acute COVID-19. CDR3 nucleotide sequence: TGCGCCAGCAGCCACGGACAGGGAACTGAAGCTTTCTTT. Translating it yields CASSHGQGTEAFF.